The 32 T cell receptor beta chains given below trace back to one sample, sequenced in a study of blood T cells in healthy people across ages. The authors ran a second PCR of about 6 to 11 cycles using a sample-barcoded 5' primer and a J-beta primer mix. MiXCR, run by TCRdb on the 5' RACE reads, gives a single entry per CDR3 protein. This table holds about a million distinct CDR3 sequences, roughly 51% found once. Sequenced sample: blood. Source of these receptors: a woman in her fifties or sixties in good health.

As regards this clonotype: The junction departs from the called germline gene at one end, perhaps through a read error. The chain joins TRBV3-1 to TRBJ2-5; possible D gene TRBD2, 5 bases. The V gene's germline CDR1 is LGHDT and CDR2 YNNKEL (reference sequence). The CDR3 has 13 residues. CDR3 sequence reads: CTSSPVRGETQYF. CDR3 in DNA: TGTACCAGCAGCCCGGTTCGAGGGGAGACCCAGTACTTC.

The chain links TRBV7-9 to TRBJ1-1, with D perhaps matching TRBD1 (5 bases). Trimming shortened V by 5 bases and J by 0 bases, and 13 bases separated the two germline ends. The V gene's germline CDR1 is SEHNR and CDR2 FQNEAQ (reference sequence). This CDR3 region has 15 residues. The CDR3 sequence: CASSGPTALNTEAFF. The CDR3 DNA sequence: TGTGCCAGCAGCGGGCCGACAGCCTTGAACACTGAAGCTTTCTTT.

The genes are TRBV3-1 and TRBJ1-5; D uncertain. The V end was cut by 1 base, the J end by 4 bases, with 5 bases between. CDR3 length equals 13 residues. Per germline, CDR1 LGHDT and CDR2 YNNKEL (reference sequence). CDR3 amino acids: CASSQGINQPQHF. The CDR3 coding sequence is TGTGCCAGCAGCCAAGGGATTAATCAGCCCCAGCATTTT.

This clonotype was seen more than once but under ten times. The chain links TRBV20-1 to TRBJ1-2, with 10 bases fitting TRBD1. CDR1 DFQATT and CDR2 SNEGSKA come from the germline V gene (reference sequence). The CDR3 contains 14 residues. Losses at the gene ends were 8 bases for V and 4 bases for J; bases not matched to a gene: 10. CDR3 amino acids: CSCRTGQGFYGYTF. As DNA, the CDR3 is TGCAGTTGCCGGACGGGACAGGGGTTCTATGGCTACACCTTC.

CDR3 amino acids: CASSTRTGQGGGYTF. CDR3 DNA sequence: TGTGCCAGCAGTACCAGAACTGGACAGGGTGGTGGCTACACCTTC. V usage is TRBV9 and J usage is TRBJ1-2; 8 nucleotides agree with TRBD1. Germline V lookup: CDR1 SGDLS, CDR2 YYNGEE. The CDR3 is 15 amino acids. The ends lost 5 bases at V and 7 bases at J; junction bases unmatched: 13.

The chain recombines TRBV6-4 with TRBJ2-3, with D unresolved. The CDR3 runs 14 residues. Trimming shortened V by 0 bases and J by 3 bases, and 7 bases separated the two germline ends. CDR1 is MRHNA, CDR2 SNTAGT, per germline. The CDR3 sequence: CASSDSRDTDTQYF. The DNA of the CDR3 is TGTGCCAGCAGTGACTCGAGAGATACAGATACGCAGTATTTT.

The V call is TRBV3-1, the J call TRBJ2-1; TRBD1 matches at 8 bases. Germline-derived CDR1 and CDR2 are LGHDT and YNNKEL (reference sequence). Trimming at V came to 2 bases and at J to 15 bases, leaving 6 bases not matched to a gene. The CDR3 consists of 12 residues. CDR3 residues: CASSQRDRSRFF. CDR3 DNA sequence: TGTGCCAGCAGCCAAAGGGACAGGTCTAGGTTCTTC.

The chain links TRBV7-8 to TRBJ1-5, with 7 positions matching TRBD1. Germline values: CDR1 SGHVS, CDR2 FQNEAQ. Trimming at V came to 7 bases and at J to 1 base, leaving 7 bases not matched to a gene. This CDR3 comprises 15 residues. The CDR3 region is CASTADRLSNQPQHF. The DNA for the CDR3 is TGTGCCAGCACCGCGGACAGGTTGAGCAATCAGCCCCAGCATTTT. The variable domain in full, with the rest retrieved from reference TRBV7-8 and TRBJ1-5, is GAGVSQSPRYKVAKRGQDVALRCDPISGHVSLFWYQQALGQGPEFLTYFQNEAQLDKSGLPSDRFFAERPEGSVSTLKIQRTQQEDSAVYLCASTADRLSNQPQHFGDGTRLSIL.

The J gene is TRBJ2-6, the V gene TRBV9, with TRBD2 matching over 9 bases. Germline CDR1 reads SGDLS; CDR2 reads YYNGEE. This CDR3 has 20 residues. Trimming at V came to 6 bases and at J to 4 bases, leaving 20 bases not matched to a gene. Here the CDR3 reads CASTGGASGNSRSGANVLTF. Written as DNA, the CDR3 is TGTGCCAGCACCGGAGGGGCTAGCGGGAACAGTCGATCCGGGGCCAACGTCCTGACTTTC.

This clonotype was observed a few times. The V and J genes are TRBV6-6 and TRBJ2-3; D possibly uses TRBD1 or TRBD2 (5 bases each). The CDR3 is 11 amino acids. Trimming removed 5 bases at V and 8 bases at J, with 8 bases between. In germline, CDR1 is MNHNY, CDR2 SVGAGI (reference sequence). DNA for the CDR3: TGTGCCAGCAGTACCGGGGCTACGCAGTATTTT. This sequence encodes CASSTGATQYF.

In its sample, this clonotype was seen a few times. The rearrangement uses TRBV6-1 and TRBJ2-5, with TRBD2 identical over 8 bases. The germline V gene has CDR1 MNHNS and CDR2 SASEGT. This CDR3 contains 16 residues. V was pared by 1 base and J by 5 bases, with 9 bases of the junction left unmatched. The CDR3 DNA reads TGTGCCAGCAGTGAAGTAACCAGCGGGAGAATGGAGACCCAGTACTTC. Protein sequence: CASSEVTSGRMETQYF.

The sample holds a few counts of this clonotype. This chain links TRBV5-1 with TRBJ2-3, with 11 nucleotides matching TRBD2. The CDR3 is made up of 17 amino acids. Per germline, CDR1 SGHRS and CDR2 YFSETQ. With V trimmed by 4 bases and J by 3 bases, 10 bases remained unmatched. CDR3 protein: CASSPELAGVGTDTQYF. In nucleotides, the CDR3 is TGCGCCAGCAGCCCGGAACTAGCGGGAGTAGGAACAGATACGCAGTATTTT.

This chain joins TRBV6-1 and TRBJ1-2, with D unclear. From germline, CDR1 is MNHNS and CDR2 SASEGT. The CDR3 extends over 12 amino acids. Trimming pared 5 bases from V and 4 bases from J, leaving 8 bases between. CDR3 DNA sequence: TGTGCCAGCAGTCTTCGAACCTATGGCTACACCTTC. As protein: CASSLRTYGYTF.

The rearrangement uses TRBV3-1 and TRBJ1-6; D ambiguous. This CDR3 has 15 amino acids. The V gene lost 0 bases and the J gene lost 9 bases, with 12 bases spanning the gap. Germline V gene lookup returns CDR1 LGHDT and CDR2 YNNKEL (reference sequence). CDR3 coding DNA: TGTGCCAGCAGCCAAGATCAGCGGGTGTCTTCACCCCTCCACTTT. Translated, it gives CASSQDQRVSSPLHF. The entire variable domain, with the rest obtained from reference TRBV3-1 and TRBJ1-6, is as follows: DTAVSQTPKYLVTQMGNDKSIKCEQNLGHDTMYWYKQDSKKFLKIMFSYNNKELIINETVPNRFSPKSPDKAHLNLHINSLELGDSAVYFCASSQDQRVSSPLHFGNGTRLTVT.

This clonotype showed up just a few times. V is TRBV7-9 and J is TRBJ1-1; D might be TRBD1 (6 bases). V lost 0 bases, J lost 6 bases, and 17 bases lay in between. CDR3 length: 16 amino acids. Germline V gene data show CDR1 as SEHNR and CDR2 as FQNEAQ (reference sequence). CDR3 amino acids: CASSLAGSGARAEAFF. The CDR3 DNA reads as TGTGCCAGCAGCTTAGCGGGCTCGGGGGCGCGGGCTGAAGCTTTCTTT. Together with reference TRBV7-9 and TRBJ1-1, the CDR3 gives the full variable domain: DTGVSQNPRHKITKRGQNVTFRCDPISEHNRLYWYRQTLGQGPEFLTYFQNEAQLEKSRLLSDRFSAERPKGSFSTLEIQRTEQGDSAMYLCASSLAGSGARAEAFFGQGTRLTVV.

This chain connects TRBV20-1 to TRBJ2-3, with D hard to call. Trimming shortened V by 6 bases and J by 0 bases, and 13 bases separated the two germline ends. CDR1 and CDR2 from the germline V gene are DFQATT and SNEGSKA (reference sequence). CDR3 length: 14 residues. DNA for the CDR3: TGCAGTGCCGGCGGACGGCCGAGCACAGATACGCAGTATTTT. Translating it yields CSAGGRPSTDTQYF.

The chain has TRBV7-9 and TRBJ2-7; 7 nucleotides align to TRBD1. CDR1 SEHNR and CDR2 FQNEAQ come from the germline V gene (reference sequence). The CDR3 loop spans 15 amino acids. J gave up 1 base and V 5 bases, and 8 bases lay outside the gene matches. The CDR3 sequence: CASSRRDRSSYEQYF. As DNA, the CDR3 is TGTGCCAGCAGCCGTCGGGACAGAAGTTCCTACGAGCAGTACTTC.

V usage is TRBV6-5 and J usage is TRBJ2-1; 9 positions agree with TRBD1. The CDR3 sequence is 15 residues long. Losses at the gene ends were 6 bases for V and 4 bases for J; bases not matched to a gene: 7. CDR1 and CDR2 from the germline V gene are MNHEY and SVGAGI. This chain's CDR3 is CASRGDRAPYNEQFF. The CDR3 region has the DNA TGTGCCAGCAGGGGGGACAGGGCTCCGTACAATGAGCAGTTCTTC.

This clonotype occurred a few times. This chain joins TRBV4-2 and TRBJ2-3, with a possible D match to TRBD2 (5 bases). The CDR3 is made up of 16 amino acids. From germline, CDR1 is LGHNA and CDR2 YNFKEQ. V lost 1 base to trimming and J lost 2 bases, with 13 bases between them. The CDR3 is CASSQVEAILTDTQYF. As DNA, the CDR3 is TGTGCCAGCAGCCAAGTGGAGGCGATTCTCACAGATACGCAGTATTTT.

A remark on this clonotype: The junction differs from germline at one of its ends, possibly a read error. The gene calls are TRBV12-3 or TRBV12-4 and TRBJ2-1; a possible D gene is TRBD2 (5 bases). TRBJ2-7 matches the DNA end more closely, so the J call is doubtful. The CDR3 sequence is 15 residues long. This CDR3 reads CASSPLGGLPYGQYF. In DNA form, the CDR3 reads TGTGCCAGCAGTCCCCTGGGCGGGCTCCCCTACGGGCAGTACTTC.

This clonotype appeared many times. The chain links TRBV29-1 to TRBJ2-6, with a weak D call TRBD2 (5 bases). CDR3 length: 14 residues. The germline V gene has CDR1 SQVTM and CDR2 ANQGSEA. V was trimmed by 1 base and J by 1 base, leaving 5 bases between them. The CDR3 DNA reads TGCAGCGTTGAAGGAGGGTCTGGGGCCAACGTCCTGACTTTC. This sequence encodes CSVEGGSGANVLTF. Full variable domain (missing parts from reference TRBV29-1 and TRBJ2-6): SAVISQKPSRDICQRGTSLTIQCQVDSQVTMMFWYRQQPGQSLTLIATANQGSEATYESGFVIDKFPISRPNLTFSTLTVSNMSPEDSSIYLCSVEGGSGANVLTFGAGSRLTVL.

J is TRBJ1-4 and V is TRBV5-1; D is possibly TRBD1 (5 bases). This CDR3 comprises 14 residues. V was shortened by 2 bases and J by 7 bases, with 12 bases between the two germline ends. The germline V gene encodes CDR1 SGHRS and CDR2 YFSETQ. In DNA, the CDR3 is TGCGCCAGCAGCTTAGGGGACGGTCGTGAAAAACTGTTTTTT. Protein product: CASSLGDGREKLFF.

Only a few counts were recorded for this clonotype. CDR3 DNA sequence: TGTGCCAGCAGTCCTATCCGATCTCTCGGGACAGATACGCAGTATTTT. It translates to CASSPIRSLGTDTQYF. The J gene is TRBJ2-3, the V gene TRBV27; D is unclear. The CDR3 length is 16 residues. V was cut by 5 bases and J by 3 bases, with 18 bases left in between. Germline CDR1 and CDR2: MNHEY and SMNVEV (reference sequence).

This clonotype was observed many times. J is TRBJ1-2 and V is TRBV5-1; D remains ambiguous. The CDR3 is 14 amino acids. Per germline, CDR1 SGHRS and CDR2 YFSETQ. Trimming pared 0 bases from V and 6 bases from J, leaving 12 bases between. In DNA, the CDR3 is TGCGCCAGCAGCTTGGCCCGACCGCAGGATGGCTACACCTTC. It codes for CASSLARPQDGYTF.

The chain carries TRBV6-1 and TRBJ2-1; TRBD1 matches 8 bases. The J call may be in error: the DNA end matches TRBJ2-7 better. This CDR3 region has 18 residues. Germline assignment: CDR1 MNHNS and CDR2 SASEGT. As DNA, the CDR3 is TGTGCCAGCAGAAACGAGCCCAGGGGGCTGCTCCCCTACAATGAGCAGTACTTC. This translates into CASRNEPRGLLPYNEQYF.

The V gene is TRBV21-1, the J gene TRBJ2-7. TRBV21-1 is a listed pseudogene. The CDR3 has 16 residues. CDR3 loop: CASSKVPGRVSYEQYF. The CDR3 coding sequence is TGTGCCAGCAGCAAAGTTCCAGGTCGCGTCTCCTACGAGCAGTACTTC.

The J gene is TRBJ1-4, the V gene TRBV5-4; the match to TRBD1 covers 7 bases. Germline values: CDR1 SGHNT, CDR2 YYREEE (reference sequence). V trimming: 1 base; J trimming: 6 bases; junction bases outside the gene matches: 6. The CDR3 has 15 amino acids. CDR3 region: CASSLPSGGDEKLFF. CDR3 nucleotide sequence: TGTGCCAGCAGCTTGCCTTCAGGGGGAGATGAAAAACTGTTTTTT. Together with reference TRBV5-4 and TRBJ1-4, the CDR3 gives the full variable domain: ETGVTQSPTHLIKTRGQQVTLRCSSQSGHNTVSWYQQALGQGPQFIFQYYREEENGRGNFPPRFSGLQFPNYSSELNVNALELDDSALYLCASSLPSGGDEKLFFGSGTQLSVL.

The genes are TRBV18 and TRBJ2-6; the match to TRBD1 covers 9 bases. V lost 3 bases, J lost 13 bases, and 7 bases stayed unmatched. Germline CDR1 reads KGHSH; CDR2 reads LQKENI. This CDR3 has 14 residues. For the CDR3, the DNA is TGTGCCAGCTCACCTGGGGACAGGGTCGGTGTCCTGACTTTC. It specifies CASSPGDRVGVLTF.

There are a few counts of this clonotype. This sequence joins TRBV6-2 or TRBV6-3 and TRBJ2-1, with 7 nucleotides matching TRBD1. The CDR3 has 17 amino acids. Trimming cost V 6 bases and J 0 bases; bases outside gene matches: 11. Germline CDR1 reads MNHEY; CDR2 reads SVGEGT. The CDR3 region is CASSLSRGSSSYNEQFF. CDR3 sequence (DNA): TGTGCCAGCAGCCTCTCCAGGGGGTCCAGCTCCTACAATGAGCAGTTCTTC.

The J gene is TRBJ2-3, the V gene TRBV7-8; D unresolved. Trimming took 0 bases from V and 0 from J, leaving 19 bases between them. CDR1 and CDR2 from the germline V gene are SGHVS and FQNEAQ. This CDR3 is 19 amino acids long. CDR3 protein: CASSLAKGTWRGSTDTQYF. The CDR3, as DNA: TGTGCCAGCAGCTTAGCCAAGGGAACCTGGCGCGGAAGCACAGATACGCAGTATTTT.

This clonotype occurred a few times. The chain links TRBV15 to TRBJ2-2; D gene ambiguous. The germline V and J ends were trimmed by 5 bases and 6 bases, with 7 bases remaining between them. From germline, CDR1 is LNHNV and CDR2 YYDKDF (reference sequence). This CDR3 has 12 amino acids. CDR3 coding DNA: TGTGCCACCAGCTTAACAGCCGGGGAGCTGTTTTTT. It is translated as CATSLTAGELFF.

In this sample, this clonotype turned up once. The V and J genes are TRBV27 and TRBJ2-5; D perhaps matches TRBD2 (6 bases). V was pared by 3 bases and J by 1 base, with 12 bases between. Germline V gene data show CDR1 as MNHEY and CDR2 as SMNVEV (reference sequence). The CDR3 extends over 15 amino acids. CDR3 protein: CASSFRRGIQETQYF. Here the CDR3 DNA reads TGTGCCAGCAGTTTCCGGCGGGGAATCCAAGAGACCCAGTACTTC.